This T cell receptor beta chain was documented in a study of read filtering for tumor transcriptome and immune sequencing. Looking at the study overall: IR-seq gave about 3.5 to 10.27 million TCR reads per sample; RNA-seq gave about 80 to 1,400.

The CDR3 contains 14 residues. CDR1 is SQVTM, CDR2 ANQGSEA, per germline. There are many counts of this clonotype. A much larger clone lies one base from this, so it may be a read error. The library was built from roughly 400 ng RNA with molecular barcoded adaptors for alpha/delta and beta/gamma chains. One entry per CDR3 protein, called by TCRdb with MiXCR from the reads. In the table there are 85,000 or so distinct CDR3 sequences, 9% to 15% of which are singletons. Sequenced: a population of CD138-negative cells sorted from bone marrow. V and J are TRBV29-1 and TRBJ2-1; weak D call: TRBD1 (5 bases). This clonotype was sampled from a donor aged 40 or over with multiple myeloma. CDR3 sequence (DNA): TGCAGCGTTGTTCAGGGCTATACCTACAATGGGCAGTTCTTC. This translates into CSVVQGYTYNGQFF.